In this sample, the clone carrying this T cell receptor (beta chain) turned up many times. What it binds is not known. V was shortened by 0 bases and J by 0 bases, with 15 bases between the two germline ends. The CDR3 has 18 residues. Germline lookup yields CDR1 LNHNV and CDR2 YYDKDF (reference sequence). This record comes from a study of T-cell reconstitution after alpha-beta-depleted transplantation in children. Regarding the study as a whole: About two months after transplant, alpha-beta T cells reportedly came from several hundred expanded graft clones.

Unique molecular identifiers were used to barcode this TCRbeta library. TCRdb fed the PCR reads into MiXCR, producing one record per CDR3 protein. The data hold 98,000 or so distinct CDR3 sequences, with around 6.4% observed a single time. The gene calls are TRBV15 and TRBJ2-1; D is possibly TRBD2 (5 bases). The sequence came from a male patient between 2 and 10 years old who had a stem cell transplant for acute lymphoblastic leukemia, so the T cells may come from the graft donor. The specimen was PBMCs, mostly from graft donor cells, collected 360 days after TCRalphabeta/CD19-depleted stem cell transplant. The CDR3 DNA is TGTGCCACCAGCAGAGAAAGAGGGCGGGCCGGCTCCTACAATGAGCAGTTCTTC. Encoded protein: CATSRERGRAGSYNEQFF.